The entry below describes one T cell receptor beta chain. Since a much larger clone is just one base distant, this may be a read error. Making TCR beta cDNA involved around 540 ng total RNA and a constant-region primer. Three rounds of nested multiplex PCR with slightly modified ARM-PCR produced TCR beta libraries. MiXCR, run by TCRdb on the multiplex PCR reads, gives a single entry per CDR3 protein. The data show approximately 340,000 distinct CDR3 sequences, about two thirds seen once. The sample comes from a study of tumor-infiltrating lymphocytes in primary liver carcinoma. Researchers drew blood RNA from unsorted whole blood and extracted germline DNA as well. The sequence was collected from a man in his forties or fifties with primary liver carcinoma and hepatitis B virus infection. The sample consisted of peripheral blood.

The CDR3 loop is CASSRDRTTTYEQYF. The CDR3 DNA reads TGCGCCAGCAGCCGAGATAGGACGACTACCTACGAGCAGTACTTC. The chain is built from TRBV4-1 and TRBJ2-7; D possibly corresponds to TRBD2 (5 bases). V lost 4 bases to trimming and J lost 2 bases, with 15 bases between them. Germline V gene data show CDR1 as MGHRA and CDR2 as YSYEKL. The CDR3 has 15 residues.